A selection of T cell receptor beta chains follows, all from one sample in a study of shared clonotypes between healthy human individuals. Method: immunoSEQ multiplex PCR; TCRdb's copy keeps in-frame clones and lacks some. The sample has about 2.1 million clones, just under 95% seen once. Material: naive CD8+ T cells from PBMCs. The receptors stem from a man aged 18 to 29 in good health. Some clones in this sample may be carry-over from other donors' samples. Both conserved end residues are part of each CDR3. A D gene is named only where the DNA matches it firmly. Size is omitted from some rows. Given values are once, few, many or a class for expanded clones.

V gene	CDR3 length	D gene	clone size	J gene	CDR3 protein	CDR3 DNA
TRBV7-6	15	TRBD1	once	TRBJ2-7	CASSLGFQGAGEQYF	TGTGCCAGCAGCTTAGGGTTTCAGGGGGCGGGCGAGCAGTACTTC
TRBV18	14	.	.	TRBJ2-3	CASSPPGSTDTQYF	TGTGCCAGCTCACCACCGGGCAGCACAGATACGCAGTATTTT
TRBV28	15	.	.	TRBJ2-2	CASSFRRANTGELFF	TGTGCCAGCAGTTTCAGGAGAGCGAACACCGGGGAGCTGTTTTTT
TRBV13	16	TRBD2	.	TRBJ2-3	CASSFQREFRTDTQYF	TGTGCCAGCAGCTTCCAGCGGGAGTTTCGCACAGATACGCAGTATTTT
TRBV19	16	.	.	TRBJ2-1	CASSPTPTGPYNEQFF	TGTGCCAGTAGTCCAACCCCGACAGGACCATACAATGAGCAGTTCTTC
TRBV4-1	13	.	few	TRBJ1-1	CASSQGLKGEAFF	TGCGCCAGCAGCCAAGGCCTGAAGGGTGAAGCTTTCTTT
TRBV29-1	18	TRBD2	.	TRBJ2-1	CSVGGGLAERSSYNEQFF	TGCAGCGTGGGCGGCGGGCTAGCGGAAAGGAGCTCCTACAATGAGCAGTTCTTC
TRBV5-1	15	.	.	TRBJ2-6	CASSFAPSGANVLTF	TGCGCCAGCAGCTTCGCCCCCTCTGGGGCCAACGTCCTGACTTTC
TRBV9	16	TRBD1	.	TRBJ2-5	CASSAQQWTGRETQYF	TGTGCCAGCAGCGCCCAACAGTGGACAGGCCGGGAGACCCAGTACTTC
TRBV5-6	13	.	.	TRBJ2-4	CASSQGAKNIQYF	TGTGCCAGCAGTCAGGGTGCCAAAAACATTCAGTACTTC
TRBV5-1	12	.	.	TRBJ2-1	CASSGEENEQFF	TGCGCCAGCTCGGGGGAGGAAAATGAGCAGTTCTTC
TRBV13	13	.	.	TRBJ2-7	CASSQRGYYEQYF	TGTGCCAGCAGCCAACGAGGGTATTACGAGCAGTACTTC
TRBV14	16	TRBD1	.	TRBJ1-4	CASSARLPDRDEKLFF	TGTGCCAGCAGCGCCCGACTGCCAGACAGGGATGAAAAACTGTTTTTT
TRBV4-1	13	.	few	TRBJ2-7	CASSLQGQYEQYF	TGCGCCAGCAGCTTACAGGGTCAGTACGAGCAGTACTTC
TRBV5-6	15	.	once	TRBJ2-3	CASSLQGGGPDTQYF	TGTGCCAGCAGCTTGCAGGGAGGGGGCCCAGATACGCAGTATTTT
TRBV28	14	TRBD1	.	TRBJ1-5	CASSSGQGGQPQHF	TGTGCCAGCAGTTCCGGACAGGGGGGTCAGCCCCAGCATTTT
TRBV27	13	.	.	TRBJ2-7	CASRIGRAYEQYF	TGTGCCAGCAGAATTGGTAGAGCCTACGAGCAGTACTTC
TRBV27	14	.	.	TRBJ2-7	CASSPYTRSYEQYF	TGTGCCAGCAGTCCATACACGCGCTCCTACGAGCAGTACTTC
TRBV15	15	TRBD1	.	TRBJ2-3	CATSRTTGDTDTQYF	TGTGCCACCAGCAGGACGACAGGGGACACAGATACGCAGTATTTT
TRBV5-1	16	.	.	TRBJ2-7	CASSLDFGRSSYEQYF	TGCGCCAGCAGCTTGGATTTCGGGAGAAGCTCCTACGAGCAGTACTTC
TRBV5-1	13	.	.	TRBJ2-2	CASSLSSPGELFF	TGCGCCAGCAGCTTGAGTAGCCCCGGGGAGCTGTTTTTT
TRBV19	17	.	.	TRBJ1-1	CASKKGLAGRTNTEAFF	TGTGCCAGTAAAAAAGGGCTGGCAGGTAGGACGAACACTGAAGCTTTCTTT
TRBV11-3	13	TRBD1	.	TRBJ2-7	CASSVGTGYEQYF	TGTGCCAGCAGCGTTGGGACAGGCTACGAGCAGTACTTC
TRBV27	18	.	.	TRBJ2-3	CASSPTWDRPASGDTQYF	TGTGCCAGCAGTCCCACGTGGGATCGACCGGCTTCAGGGGATACGCAGTATTTT
TRBV5-4	15	TRBD2	.	TRBJ2-1	CASSPGTSGDNEQFF	TGTGCCAGCAGCCCCGGGACTAGCGGAGACAATGAGCAGTTCTTC
TRBV11-2	16	TRBD2	.	TRBJ2-5	CASSVGLAGPQETQYF	TGTGCCAGCAGCGTCGGACTAGCGGGGCCCCAAGAGACCCAGTACTTC
TRBV15	16	TRBD1	.	TRBJ2-6	CATSRLQGSGANVLTF	TGTGCCACCAGCAGATTACAGGGGTCTGGGGCCAACGTCCTGACTTTC
TRBV6-6	15	TRBD2	.	TRBJ2-1	CASSYFAGGVNEQFF	TGTGCCAGCAGTTACTTCGCGGGAGGCGTCAATGAGCAGTTCTTC
TRBV6-5	15	TRBD1	.	TRBJ1-1	CASRDRVDGDTEAFF	TGTGCCAGCCGGGACAGGGTGGATGGGGACACTGAAGCTTTCTTT
TRBV27	15	.	.	TRBJ2-1	CASSFENPEYNEQFF	TGTGCCAGCAGCTTCGAAAACCCCGAGTACAATGAGCAGTTCTTC
TRBV27	13	.	.	TRBJ2-7	CASSLGQLYEQYF	TGTGCCAGCAGTTTAGGACAGCTCTACGAGCAGTACTTC
TRBV27	14	.	once	TRBJ2-1	CASSLYLSDNEQFF	TGTGCCAGCAGTTTGTACCTCAGTGACAATGAGCAGTTCTTC
TRBV30	12	.	.	TRBJ2-7	CAWSPGTTEQYF	TGTGCCTGGAGCCCGGGCACTACGGAGCAGTACTTC
TRBV29-1	14	TRBD1	.	TRBJ2-1	CSVGEDRGSNEQFF	TGCAGCGTCGGAGAGGACAGGGGATCCAATGAGCAGTTCTTC
TRBV29-1	14	.	.	TRBJ2-1	CSALTQNSYNEQFF	TGCAGCGCTTTGACACAAAACTCCTACAATGAGCAGTTCTTC
TRBV5-1	16	TRBD2	.	TRBJ2-7	CASSFPEAGVTHEQYF	TGCGCCAGCAGCTTCCCAGAAGCGGGAGTTACCCACGAGCAGTACTTC
TRBV28	14	TRBD1	.	TRBJ2-5	CASSLTGAAETQYF	TGTGCCAGCAGTTTGACAGGGGCCGCAGAGACCCAGTACTTC
TRBV4-1	13	.	.	TRBJ2-1	CASSQLSGGEQFF	TGCGCCAGCAGCCAACTTAGCGGTGGTGAGCAGTTCTTC
TRBV15	15	TRBD1	once	TRBJ1-2	CATSRGGQGFLGYTF	TGTGCCACCAGCAGAGGGGGACAGGGGTTCCTCGGCTACACCTTC
TRBV4-1	13	TRBD1	.	TRBJ1-4	CAVGGQVVEKLFF	TGCGCCGTCGGGGGACAGGTGGTTGAAAAACTGTTTTTT
TRBV28	14	.	.	TRBJ1-1	CASSPPPGVAEAFF	TGTGCCAGCAGTCCCCCCCCAGGGGTCGCTGAAGCTTTCTTT
TRBV12-5	12	TRBD1	.	TRBJ2-3	CASGGTADTQYF	TGTGCTAGTGGCGGGACAGCTGATACGCAGTATTTT
TRBV7-2	15	.	.	TRBJ2-7	CASSANLWRNYEQYF	TGTGCCAGCAGCGCCAACCTGTGGCGGAACTACGAGCAGTACTTC
TRBV6-6	14	TRBD2	.	TRBJ2-7	CASSYGEGTYEQYF	TGTGCCAGCAGTTACGGGGAGGGGACCTACGAGCAGTACTTC
TRBV28	15	.	.	TRBJ1-2	CASTDLPGADYGYTF	TGTGCCAGCACCGACCTCCCAGGGGCCGACTATGGCTACACCTTC
TRBV4-1	17	TRBD2	few	TRBJ2-7	CASSQVVTSGLVNEQYF	TGCGCCAGCAGCCAAGTCGTCACTAGCGGTTTGGTAAACGAGCAGTACTTC
TRBV13	13	.	.	TRBJ2-5	CASSGDTQETQYF	TGTGCCAGCAGCGGGGACACCCAAGAGACCCAGTACTTC
TRBV27	12	.	.	TRBJ1-1	CASSPQGKEAFF	TGTGCCAGCAGCCCCCAGGGAAAGGAGGCTTTCTTT
TRBV10-3	14	TRBD1	.	TRBJ1-1	CAISVAGTATEAFF	TGTGCCATCAGTGTCGCCGGGACAGCAACTGAAGCTTTCTTT
TRBV19	14	.	.	TRBJ1-1	CASSIQFLHTEAFF	TGTGCCAGTAGTATTCAGTTTCTTCACACTGAAGCTTTCTTT
TRBV6-5	13	.	.	TRBJ1-4	CASSYNRNEKLFF	TGTGCCAGCAGTTACAACCGTAATGAAAAACTGTTTTTT
TRBV5-4	19	TRBD2	.	TRBJ2-5	CASSGGFERTRRTQETQYF	TGTGCCAGCAGCGGAGGGTTCGAGCGGACTAGGAGAACCCAAGAGACCCAGTACTTC
TRBV9	15	TRBD2	.	TRBJ2-1	CASSTSGRSYNEQFF	TGTGCCAGCAGCACTAGCGGCCGCTCCTACAATGAGCAGTTCTTC